Listed here are 30 T cell receptor beta chains from one sample, sequenced in a study of blood T cells in healthy people across ages. Sample-barcoded 5' priming and a J-beta primer mix drove a second PCR of roughly 6 to 12 cycles. Each CDR3 protein gets one entry after TCRdb re-called the 5' RACE reads with MiXCR. This sample has hundreds of thousands of distinct CDR3 sequences; around 25% occur once, and the top ten carry more than 8%. These data also formed part of another study, on T cells of mothers and their children.

Sequences were obtained from blood. The receptors were gathered from a boy between 10 and 17 years old in good health.

The chain carries TRBV29-1 and TRBJ1-2; a weak D match, TRBD1 (6 bases). V was pared by 3 bases and J by 6 bases, with 11 bases between. The length of the CDR3 is 12 residues. The germline V gene encodes CDR1 SQVTM and CDR2 ANQGSEA. This CDR3 is CSVDGGEDGYTF. Here the CDR3 DNA reads TGCAGCGTTGACGGGGGCGAGGATGGCTACACCTTC.

Only a few counts were recorded for this clonotype. This chain joins TRBV20-1 and TRBJ1-1; maybe TRBD1 (5 bases). Germline V lookup: CDR1 DFQATT, CDR2 SNEGSKA (reference sequence). CDR3 size: 15 residues. V shed 3 bases and J shed 3 bases, with 17 bases lying between them. Written as DNA, the CDR3 is TGCAGTGCTAGTTATCGGGGGGGGTGGGACACTGAAGCTTTCTTT. This gives the protein CSASYRGGWDTEAFF.

The genes are TRBV20-1 and TRBJ1-2; no clear D. This CDR3 region has 12 residues. Between the trimmed V and J ends, which lost 3 bases and 5 bases, there was a span of 10 bases. The germline CDR1 and CDR2 sequences are DFQATT and SNEGSKA (reference sequence). The CDR3 nucleotides read TGCAGTGCTAGGGAGTTACTATATGGCTACACCTTC. Protein: CSARELLYGYTF.

This clonotype was seen a few times. The V call is TRBV2, the J call TRBJ2-7; D is unclear. From germline, CDR1 is SNHLY and CDR2 FYNNEI. This CDR3 region has 12 residues. V shed 3 bases and J shed 3 bases, with 6 bases lying between them. CDR3 nucleotides: TGTGCCAGCAGTGATTGGAACTACGAGCAGTACTTC. Protein: CASSDWNYEQYF.

This clonotype was seen a few times. The CDR3 bases are TGCGCCAGCAGCCTGTGGCTGGGGGCAAACGAGCAGTACTTC. Amino acids: CASSLWLGANEQYF. The chain couples TRBV4-1 to TRBJ2-7; TRBD1 might be the D (6 bases). CDR1 and CDR2 from the germline V gene are MGHRA and YSYEKL. Trimming took off 4 bases at V and 5 bases at J, with 15 bases between the two ends. The length of the CDR3 is 14 residues.

This clonotype was seen a few times. J is TRBJ2-1 and V is TRBV29-1, with D hard to call. Trimming removed 0 bases from V and 6 bases from J, with 9 bases in between. CDR1 and CDR2 (germline): SQVTM, ANQGSEA. The CDR3 loop spans 13 amino acids. The CDR3 here is CSVEDSPPNEQFF. DNA for the CDR3: TGCAGCGTTGAAGATTCGCCTCCCAATGAGCAGTTCTTC.

This clonotype was seen only a few times. The chain recombines TRBV13 with TRBJ2-1, with D possibly being TRBD1 (6 bases). Trimming took off 5 bases at V and 5 bases at J, with 13 bases between the two ends. This CDR3 spans 14 amino acids. Germline V gene lookup returns CDR1 PRHDT and CDR2 FYEKMQ (reference sequence). The DNA of the CDR3 is TGTGCCAGCAGCATTCGGACAGTACACAATGAGCAGTTCTTC. Amino acid sequence: CASSIRTVHNEQFF.

The chain uses TRBV28 and TRBJ2-7; 8 nucleotides agree with TRBD2. The CDR3 has 15 amino acids. Looked up from germline, CDR1 is MDHEN and CDR2 is SYDVKM. V shed 2 bases and J 7 bases; nucleotides not matched to a gene: 10. CDR3 amino acids: CASSLAAGGLQEQYF. The CDR3 DNA follows: TGTGCCAGCAGTTTAGCGGCGGGAGGTCTGCAGGAGCAGTACTTC.

This clonotype was seen more than once but under ten times. The V call is TRBV25-1, the J call TRBJ1-1; D is possibly TRBD1 (5 bases). CDR1 is MGHDK and CDR2 is SYGVNS in the germline V gene. The germline V and J ends were trimmed by 4 bases and 6 bases, with 12 bases remaining between them. This CDR3 is built from 13 residues. The CDR3 sequence: CASSGLGGSEAFF. CDR3 sequence (DNA): TGTGCCAGCAGTGGCCTTGGGGGATCTGAAGCTTTCTTT. Full variable domain (remainder filled in from reference TRBV25-1 and TRBJ1-1): EADIYQTPRYLVIGTGKKITLECSQTMGHDKMYWYQQDPGMELHLIHYSYGVNSTEKGDLSSESTVSRIRTEHFPLTLESARPSHTSQYLCASSGLGGSEAFFGQGTRLTVV.

The chain carries TRBV29-1 and TRBJ2-1, with 10 bases identical to TRBD2. The V gene end was trimmed by 8 bases and the J gene end by 0 bases; junction bases not matched to a gene: 10. Germline V gene data show CDR1 as SQVTM and CDR2 as ANQGSEA. The length of the CDR3 is 16 residues. DNA of the CDR3: TGCAGCTCTAGGGTAGCGGGGGGTTTCTCCTACAATGAGCAGTTCTTC. Protein product: CSSRVAGGFSYNEQFF.

This chain links TRBV24-1 with TRBJ2-2, with TRBD2 identical over 10 bases. Germline CDR1 KGHDR, CDR2 SFDVKD. This CDR3 comprises 17 residues. The J segment lost 1 base and the V segment lost 7 bases, leaving 8 bases of the junction unmatched. The CDR3 DNA reads TGTGCCACCAGAAGGGGACTAGCGTGGGAGAACACCGGGGAGCTGTTTTTT. Translated: CATRRGLAWENTGELFF.

The chain carries TRBV20-1 and TRBJ2-7; 7 bases agree with TRBD1. CDR1 is DFQATT, CDR2 SNEGSKA, per germline (reference sequence). The CDR3 consists of 12 residues. J lost 4 bases, V lost 3 bases, and 3 bases had no gene match. For the CDR3, the DNA is TGCAGTGCTAGTAAGGGGGCGTACGAGCAGTACTTC. Translation: CSASKGAYEQYF.

J is TRBJ2-3 and V is TRBV5-1; D is ambiguous. Germline V gene data show CDR1 as SGHRS and CDR2 as YFSETQ. The CDR3 sequence is 13 residues long. The V end lost 5 bases, the J end lost 2 bases, and 9 bases lay between the germline ends. The CDR3 reads CASSWLITDTQYF. For the CDR3, the DNA is TGCGCCAGCAGTTGGCTCATCACAGATACGCAGTATTTT.

The chain recombines TRBV7-2 with TRBJ1-1; D is ambiguous. The CDR3 has 15 amino acids. Germline V gene data show CDR1 as SGHTA and CDR2 as FQGNSA. Trimming took 2 bases from V and 1 from J, leaving 11 bases between them. The CDR3 is CASSLFPRGNTEAFF. In DNA form, the CDR3 reads TGTGCCAGCAGCTTATTCCCCCGCGGGAACACTGAAGCTTTCTTT.

CDR3 sequence reads: CAISGRQNYGYTF. In nucleotides, the CDR3 is TGTGCCATCAGCGGGAGGCAAAACTATGGCTACACCTTC. V and J are TRBV10-3 and TRBJ1-2; no definite D call. With 6 bases removed from V and 2 bases from J, the gap between germline ends came to 10 bases. CDR1 and CDR2 (germline): ENHRY, SYGVKD. The CDR3 extends over 13 amino acids.

This clonotype has a handful of counts. J is TRBJ1-6 and V is TRBV7-8; D unclear. The CDR3 spans 16 residues. V dropped 3 bases and J dropped 10 bases, with 19 bases sitting between them. The germline V gene has CDR1 SGHVS and CDR2 FQNEAQ. The CDR3 protein is CASSFSLRTIGSPLHF. As DNA, the CDR3 is TGTGCCAGCAGCTTTAGTCTTCGGACGATCGGGTCACCCCTCCACTTT.

The table lists this clonotype with a few counts. The chain links TRBV12-3 or TRBV12-4 to TRBJ2-5; TRBD2 matches at 10 bases. V was clipped by 6 bases and J by 5 bases; unmatched bases: 9. The CDR3 runs to 15 residues. CDR3 protein: CASSRSGGPAETQYF. CDR3 in DNA: TGTGCCAGCAGCCGTAGCGGGGGGCCAGCGGAGACCCAGTACTTC.

V and J are TRBV20-1 and TRBJ2-7; the match to TRBD2 covers 10 bases. The junction had 13 bases not matched to a gene; V was cut back by 3 bases and J by 2 bases. The CDR3 has 17 amino acids. CDR1 is DFQATT and CDR2 is SNEGSKA in the germline V gene (reference sequence). For the CDR3, the DNA is TGCAGTGCTAGGGAAATTAAGACTAGCGGGTTCCCCTACGAGCAGTACTTC. Translating it yields CSAREIKTSGFPYEQYF.

This clonotype was seen only a few times. The rearrangement links TRBV20-1 to TRBJ1-5, with D possibly TRBD1 on 6 matching bases. Trimming removed 0 bases from V and 1 base from J, with 7 bases in between. The CDR3 extends over 14 amino acids. Germline CDR1 reads DFQATT; CDR2 reads SNEGSKA (reference sequence). CDR3 DNA: TGCAGTGCTAGAGAACAGGGAAGCAATCAGCCCCAGCATTTT. Encoded protein: CSAREQGSNQPQHF.

A single count supports this clonotype. The chain is built from TRBV29-1 and TRBJ2-3; no clear D. The CDR3 totals 11 residues. Trimming left V 8 bases short and J 5 bases short, with 11 bases between. Germline V CDR1 and CDR2: SQVTM, ANQGSEA. DNA for the CDR3: TGCAGCCAGAGTTCCGGAGATACGCAGTATTTT. Its protein product is CSQSSGDTQYF.

The rearrangement uses TRBV20-1 and TRBJ2-5, with D tentatively TRBD1 (6 bases). The J call may be wrong; the DNA end is better matched by TRBJ2-1. The CDR3 sequence is 12 residues long. In germline, CDR1 is DFQATT, CDR2 SNEGSKA (reference sequence). This chain's CDR3 is CSATENNRVQFF. For the CDR3, the DNA is TGCAGTGCTACGGAAAATAACAGGGTTCAGTTCTTC.

The table lists this clonotype with a few counts. The chain joins TRBV28 to TRBJ2-2; D gene ambiguous. The CDR3 contains 17 residues. Trimming left V 6 bases short and J 0 bases short, with 17 bases between. The germline CDR1 and CDR2 sequences are MDHEN and SYDVKM. CDR3 sequence: CASRRAARPPNTGELFF. CDR3 coding DNA: TGTGCCAGCAGAAGAGCCGCTAGGCCTCCGAACACCGGGGAGCTGTTTTTT.

The chain recombines TRBV5-1 with TRBJ1-2; no firm D call. The CDR3 has 13 amino acids. Germline values: CDR1 SGHRS, CDR2 YFSETQ. Trimming took 3 bases from V and 9 from J, leaving 15 bases between them. The chain's CDR3 is CASSSRQDGSYTF. The CDR3, as DNA: TGCGCCAGCAGCTCCCGGCAGGACGGGAGCTACACCTTC.

The chain carries TRBV7-2 and TRBJ2-3, with D maybe TRBD2 (5 bases). There are 14 residues in the CDR3. Germline V CDR1 and CDR2: SGHTA, FQGNSA. Trimming pared 5 bases from V and 6 bases from J, leaving 15 bases between. The CDR3 DNA sequence: TGTGCCAGCAGCGAGAGGAGCGGTTGGGATACGCAGTATTTT. Protein product: CASSERSGWDTQYF.

The J gene is TRBJ2-2, the V gene TRBV20-1, with TRBD1 matching 9 bases. There are 15 residues in the CDR3. Germline trimming cut 6 bases from V and 8 bases from J; bases unmatched to any gene: 13. Per the germline V gene, CDR1 is DFQATT and CDR2 is SNEGSKA (reference sequence). The CDR3 DNA reads as TGCAGTGCCCCCCGGCGGACAGGGGATGAGGGGGAGCTGTTTTTT. Translated, it gives CSAPRRTGDEGELFF.

The CDR3 here is CSVEAADRSYEQYF. The CDR3 DNA is TGCAGCGTTGAGGCGGCTGACAGATCCTACGAGCAGTACTTC. This chain uses TRBV29-1 with TRBJ2-7; D might be TRBD1 (5 bases). The CDR3 sequence is 14 residues long. Trimming shortened V by 3 bases and J by 1 base, and 13 bases separated the two germline ends. CDR1 and CDR2 from the germline V gene are SQVTM and ANQGSEA.

This clonotype has a handful of counts. The chain carries TRBV4-2 and TRBJ2-5; possible D gene TRBD1, 6 bases. The CDR3 sequence is 15 residues long. Trimming shortened V by 2 bases and J by 2 bases, and 12 bases separated the two germline ends. The germline V gene encodes CDR1 LGHNA and CDR2 YNFKEQ. The CDR3 protein is CASSQTGQPQETQYF. CDR3 nucleotides: TGTGCCAGCAGCCAAACAGGACAGCCACAAGAGACCCAGTACTTC.

The chain links TRBV6-5 to TRBJ1-3, with D possibly being TRBD1 (6 bases). Germline CDR1 and CDR2: MNHEY and SVGAGI. The ends were cut back, 6 bases at V and 1 base at J, with 13 bases in the middle. There are 15 residues in the CDR3. CDR3 region: CASRRTERSGNTIYF. The CDR3 DNA reads TGTGCCAGCAGACGGACAGAGCGGTCTGGAAACACCATATATTTT.

The rearrangement links TRBV7-6 to TRBJ2-5, with 7 bases that match TRBD2. The ends lost 0 bases at V and 3 bases at J; junction bases unmatched: 1. This CDR3 is built from 14 residues. Germline V lookup: CDR1 SGHVS, CDR2 FNYEAQ. The CDR3 nucleotides are TGTGCCAGCAGCTTAGCAACTAGCGAAGAGACCCAGTACTTC. This codes for CASSLATSEETQYF.

The chain joins TRBV5-1 to TRBJ2-5; D gene unclear. The CDR3 runs to 14 residues. Germline-derived CDR1 and CDR2 are SGHRS and YFSETQ. V was pared by 7 bases and J by 3 bases, with 16 bases between. For the CDR3, the DNA is TGCGCCAGCGCGCCTCTCCAAAAAGAAGAGACCCAGTACTTC. As protein: CASAPLQKEETQYF.